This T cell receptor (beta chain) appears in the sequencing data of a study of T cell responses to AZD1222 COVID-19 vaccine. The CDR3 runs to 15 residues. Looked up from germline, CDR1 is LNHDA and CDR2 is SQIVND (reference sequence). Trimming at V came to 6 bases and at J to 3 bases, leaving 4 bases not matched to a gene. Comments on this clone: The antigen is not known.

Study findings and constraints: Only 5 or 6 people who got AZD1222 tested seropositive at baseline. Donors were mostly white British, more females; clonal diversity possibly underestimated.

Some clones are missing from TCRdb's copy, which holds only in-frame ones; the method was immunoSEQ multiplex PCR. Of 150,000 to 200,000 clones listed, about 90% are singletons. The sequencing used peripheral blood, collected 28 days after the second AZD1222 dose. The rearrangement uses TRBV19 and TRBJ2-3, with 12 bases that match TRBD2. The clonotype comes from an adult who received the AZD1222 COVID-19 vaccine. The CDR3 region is CASRITSGGTDTQYF. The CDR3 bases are TGTGCCAGTAGGATAACTAGCGGGGGGACAGATACGCAGTATTTT. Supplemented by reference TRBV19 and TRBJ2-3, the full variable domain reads DGGITQSPKYLFRKEGQNVTLSCEQNLNHDAMYWYRQDPGQGLRLIYYSQIVNDFQKGDIAEGYSVSREKKESFPLTVTSAQKNPTAFYLCASRITSGGTDTQYFGPGTRLTVL.